Listed below are T cell receptor beta chains from one sample, sequenced in a study of identical twins. MiXCR, run by TCRdb on the 5' RACE reads, gives a single entry per CDR3 protein. The sample holds roughly 260,000 distinct CDR3 sequences, approximately 7.3% seen once. These data were also filed under a second study, of yellow fever vaccine responses in identical twins.

The sequenced sample was CD8+ T cells sorted from blood. These receptors were obtained from a young woman in good health. Both conserved end residues are trimmed from each CDR3. Fields, in order: CDR3 protein, J gene, V gene.

CDR3: ASSLIANQETQY
J: TRBJ2-5
V: TRBV12-3/TRBV12-4

CDR3: ASSPPDRFTDTQY
J: TRBJ2-3
V: TRBV18

CDR3: SAHTDRGPYNEQF
J: TRBJ2-1
V: TRBV20-1

CDR3: ASGADRRNEKLF
J: TRBJ1-4
V: TRBV7-6

CDR3: ASSPEGRGETQY
J: TRBJ2-5
V: TRBV5-6

CDR3: SARDDYGNQPQH
J: TRBJ1-5
V: TRBV20-1

CDR3: ASSLAGNWETQY
J: TRBJ2-5
V: TRBV11-2

CDR3: ASSLILSVEQETQY
J: TRBJ2-5
V: TRBV7-6

CDR3: ASSPQHGMAHPEQF
J: TRBJ2-1
V: TRBV18

CDR3: ASSKTSGITDTQY
J: TRBJ2-3
V: TRBV5-1

CDR3: ASSLETSPGELF
J: TRBJ2-2
V: TRBV13

CDR3: ASSSTGSYGYT
J: TRBJ1-2
V: TRBV28

CDR3: ASSSLVAVRGHEQF
J: TRBJ2-1
V: TRBV7-6